The 30 T cell receptor beta chains below were found in one sample sequenced in a study of a mutant IDH1 vaccine in newly diagnosed glioma. Time point given: baseline, week 1 (first vaccination visit). Treatment described: pre-vaccination baseline after standard-of-care therapy. TCRdb keeps only in-frame clones here, not all; method: immunoSEQ multiplex PCR. The repertoire holds 50,000 to 75,000 clones, with approximately 91% as singletons. The sample here was PBMCs, taken from a glioma patient treated with radiotherapy, temozolomide or both. Receptors originate from a man aged 45 to 65 with glioma.

The V and J genes are TRBV28 and TRBJ1-2; 7 nucleotides match TRBD1. Germline lookup yields CDR1 MDHEN and CDR2 SYDVKM. J gave up 7 bases and V 4 bases, and 12 bases lay outside the gene matches. CDR3 size: 15 residues. The CDR3 nucleotides read TGTGCCAGCAGTTCCAGCGGGGAGGGGGCGATTGGCTACACCTTC. It encodes CASSSSGEGAIGYTF.

The chain links TRBV30 to TRBJ1-2, with TRBD1 as a possible D gene (6 bases). The CDR3 totals 14 residues. The germline V and J ends were trimmed by 2 bases and 5 bases, with 15 bases remaining between them. Germline values: CDR1 GTSNPN, CDR2 SVGIG (reference sequence). This chain's CDR3 is CAWSIGGAPYGYTF. The CDR3 nucleotides read TGTGCCTGGAGTATTGGGGGGGCACCTTATGGCTACACCTTC.

J is TRBJ1-4 and V is TRBV25-1; D perhaps matches TRBD1 (5 bases). Trimming cost V 4 bases and J 8 bases, with 20 bases left between them. There are 16 residues in the CDR3. Germline V gene sequence: CDR1 MGHDK, CDR2 SYGVNS. The CDR3 protein is CASSGYTPGREEKLFF. As DNA, the CDR3 is TGTGCCAGCAGTGGTTATACCCCGGGACGGGAAGAAAAACTGTTTTTT. The entire variable domain, with the rest obtained from reference TRBV25-1 and TRBJ1-4, is as follows: EADIYQTPRYLVIGTGKKITLECSQTMGHDKMYWYQQDPGMELHLIHYSYGVNSTEKGDLSSESTVSRIRTEHFPLTLESARPSHTSQYLCASSGYTPGREEKLFFGSGTQLSVL.

The CDR3 sequence: CASSGGSSPHEQYF. In nucleotides, the CDR3 is TGTGCCAGCAGTGGGGGGTCTAGCCCGCACGAGCAGTACTTC. The J gene is TRBJ2-7, the V gene TRBV6-5; weak D call: TRBD2 (6 bases). The V end was cut by 5 bases, the J end by 5 bases, with 16 bases between. Germline V gene lookup returns CDR1 MNHEY and CDR2 SVGAGI. The CDR3 runs 14 residues.

The chain uses TRBV7-9 and TRBJ1-1, with D maybe TRBD1 (5 bases). Germline V lookup: CDR1 SEHNR, CDR2 FQNEAQ (reference sequence). This CDR3 is built from 13 residues. Trimming pared 7 bases from V and 4 bases from J, leaving 13 bases between. CDR3 residues: CASNTGQLTEAFF. CDR3 nucleotide sequence: TGTGCCAGCAACACGGGGCAGCTCACTGAAGCTTTCTTT.

The chain has TRBV18 and TRBJ1-5; 7 positions agree with TRBD1. This CDR3 region has 14 residues. The junction had 3 bases not matched to a gene; V was cut back by 4 bases and J by 3 bases. Germline CDR1 reads KGHSH; CDR2 reads LQKENI. The CDR3 region is CASSLGTDNQPQHF. The CDR3, as DNA: TGTGCCAGCTCACTCGGGACAGACAATCAGCCCCAGCATTTT.

The chain is built from TRBV29-1 and TRBJ2-5; TRBD1 aligns across 12 bases. CDR1 SQVTM and CDR2 ANQGSEA come from the germline V gene. CDR3 length: 16 residues. V was clipped by 7 bases and J by 2 bases; unmatched bases: 11. DNA of the CDR3: TGCAGCGCGTCCGGGACAGGGGGCCTACCTCAAGAGACCCAGTACTTC. Translation gives CSASGTGGLPQETQYF.

V and J are TRBV4-3 and TRBJ2-1; D unresolved. Looked up from germline, CDR1 is LGHNA and CDR2 is YSLEER. The V end lost 0 bases, the J end lost 5 bases, and 11 bases lay between the germline ends. The CDR3 sequence is 15 residues long. The CDR3 reads CASSQDNLDNNEQFF. The CDR3 DNA reads TGCGCCAGCAGCCAAGATAACCTCGATAACAATGAGCAGTTCTTC.

This chain joins TRBV18 and TRBJ1-1; D is uncertain. In germline, CDR1 is KGHSH, CDR2 LQKENI. V shed 4 bases and J shed 5 bases, with 17 bases lying between them. This CDR3 comprises 15 residues. CDR3 nucleotides: TGTGCCAGCTCACTCTCACCAAACCCGGGGACTGAAGCTTTCTTT. It encodes CASSLSPNPGTEAFF.

The genes are TRBV16 and TRBJ1-2, with unresolved D. CDR1 and CDR2 (germline): KGHSY, FQNENV. The CDR3 sequence is 14 residues long. V was cut by 1 base and J by 4 bases, with 10 bases left in between. CDR3 region: CASSQYEYGYGYTF. The CDR3 DNA sequence: TGTGCCAGCAGCCAATATGAATATGGCTATGGCTACACCTTC. Full variable domain (missing parts from reference TRBV16 and TRBJ1-2): GEEVAQTPKHLVRGEGQKAKLYCAPIKGHSYVFWYQQVLKNEFKFLISFQNENVFDETGMPKERFSAKCLPNSPCSLEIQATKLEDSAVYFCASSQYEYGYGYTFGSGTRLTVV.

The rearrangement joins TRBV28 to TRBJ1-1; 7 nucleotides align to TRBD1. Germline V CDR1 and CDR2: MDHEN, SYDVKM. This CDR3 is built from 15 residues. J was trimmed by 5 bases and V by 7 bases; bases with no gene match: 13. The CDR3 DNA sequence: TGTGCCAGCAACCCCCGGAGACAGGGTCGGACTGAAGCTTTCTTT. The encoded protein is CASNPRRQGRTEAFF. Looking up the rest from reference TRBV28 and TRBJ1-1 gives the full variable domain: DVKVTQSSRYLVKRTGEKVFLECVQDMDHENMFWYRQDPGLGLRLIYFSYDVKMKEKGDIPEGYSVSREKKERFSLILESASTNQTSMYLCASNPRRQGRTEAFFGQGTRLTVV.

CDR3 bases: TGTGCCAGCAGCCTCACAGGGGGCTTGGGTGAAAAACTGTTTTTT. As protein: CASSLTGGLGEKLFF. The gene calls are TRBV7-3 and TRBJ1-4; 9 bases map to TRBD1. Germline assignment: CDR1 SGHTA and CDR2 FQGTGA. The J segment lost 7 bases and the V segment lost 5 bases, leaving 8 bases of the junction unmatched. The CDR3 contains 15 residues.

This sequence joins TRBV9 and TRBJ2-3, with D unclear. The CDR3 sequence is 12 residues long. Per the germline V gene, CDR1 is SGDLS and CDR2 is YYNGEE. With 3 bases removed from V and 2 bases from J, the gap between germline ends came to 4 bases. Here the CDR3 reads CASSDSTDTQYF. The CDR3 bases are TGTGCCAGCAGCGACTCCACAGATACGCAGTATTTT.

The genes are TRBV30 and TRBJ1-1; D is perhaps TRBD1 (5 bases). Trimming shortened V by 3 bases and J by 8 bases, and 19 bases separated the two germline ends. The CDR3 sequence is 14 residues long. Germline-derived CDR1 and CDR2 are GTSNPN and SVGIG (reference sequence). The CDR3 DNA sequence: TGTGCCTGGAGATCACTCGACAGACCCGGCGAAGCTTTCTTT. Translation: CAWRSLDRPGEAFF.

The J gene is TRBJ1-2, the V gene TRBV6-5; possible D gene TRBD1, 5 bases. The CDR3 runs to 15 residues. The V end lost 0 bases, the J end lost 8 bases, and 16 bases lay between the germline ends. The germline CDR1 and CDR2 sequences are MNHEY and SVGAGI. In nucleotides, the CDR3 is TGTGCCAGCAGTTACTCGCCTGGGGCCCCACGGGGCTACACCTTC. Its protein product is CASSYSPGAPRGYTF.

The chain joins TRBV5-6 to TRBJ1-4; D call uncertain. This CDR3 region has 13 residues. The V end was cut by 4 bases, the J end by 2 bases, with 6 bases between. The germline V gene encodes CDR1 SGHDT and CDR2 YYEEEE. The CDR3 reads CASSMDTNEKLFF. CDR3 nucleotides: TGTGCCAGCAGCATGGACACTAATGAAAAACTGTTTTTT.

This clone turned up a few times. The rearrangement uses TRBV9 and TRBJ1-5, with 7 bases fitting TRBD1. CDR3 length: 16 residues. V lost 4 bases and J lost 3; bases outside the gene matches: 10. Germline CDR1 is SGDLS and CDR2 is YYNGEE. CDR3 nucleotides: TGTGCCAGCAGCATCTTGAGACAGGGCCCCAATCAGCCCCAGCATTTT. It encodes CASSILRQGPNQPQHF.

The chain joins TRBV28 to TRBJ1-2, with 7 bases aligning to TRBD1. The J segment lost 8 bases and the V segment lost 4 bases, leaving 7 bases of the junction unmatched. The CDR3 covers 13 residues. Germline V gene sequence: CDR1 MDHEN, CDR2 SYDVKM. The CDR3 loop reads CASSSSGGRGYTF. DNA of the CDR3: TGTGCCAGCAGTTCCTCAGGGGGTAGGGGCTACACCTTC.

The V and J genes are TRBV10-3 and TRBJ1-2; D unclear. V dropped 8 bases and J dropped 3 bases, with 19 bases sitting between them. Looked up from germline, CDR1 is ENHRY and CDR2 is SYGVKD. CDR3 length equals 15 residues. The CDR3 bases are TGTGCCATCTCGGGCCTAGATCATACCGACTATGGCTACACCTTC. This gives the protein CAISGLDHTDYGYTF.

The chain is built from TRBV23-1 and TRBJ2-7; TRBD2 might be the D (5 bases). TRBV23-1 has ORF status, its function being uncertain. The CDR3 covers 16 residues. V was cut by 3 bases and J by 3 bases, with 18 bases left in between. The CDR3 loop is CASSHRGGRGRYEQYF. The CDR3 DNA is TGCGCCAGCAGTCACCGAGGAGGTCGGGGTCGCTACGAGCAGTACTTC.

The chain is built from TRBV7-9 and TRBJ2-7; 8 positions agree with TRBD1. CDR3 length equals 13 residues. CDR1 and CDR2 (germline): SEHNR, FQNEAQ (reference sequence). J gave up 6 bases and V 1 base, and 2 bases lay outside the gene matches. This CDR3 is CASSLGTGSEQYF. CDR3 nucleotide sequence: TGTGCCAGCAGCTTAGGGACAGGGAGCGAGCAGTACTTC. The variable domain in full, completed from reference TRBV7-9 and TRBJ2-7, reads DTGVSQNPRHKITKRGQNVTFRCDPISEHNRLYWYRQTLGQGPEFLTYFQNEAQLEKSRLLSDRFSAERPKGSFSTLEIQRTEQGDSAMYLCASSLGTGSEQYFGPGTRLTVT.

J is TRBJ1-4 and V is TRBV2; maybe TRBD1 (6 bases). Between the trimmed V and J ends, which lost 7 bases and 5 bases, there was a span of 11 bases. The CDR3 consists of 13 residues. CDR1 and CDR2 from the germline V gene are SNHLY and FYNNEI. DNA for the CDR3: TGTGCCAGCACCCTACAGGGCAATGAAAAACTGTTTTTT. This sequence encodes CASTLQGNEKLFF.

This sequence joins TRBV7-8 and TRBJ2-3, with a weak D call TRBD1 (5 bases). The CDR3 totals 14 residues. Trimming pared 5 bases from V and 5 bases from J, leaving 14 bases between. Germline V lookup: CDR1 SGHVS, CDR2 FQNEAQ. The CDR3: CASSLGRQGDTQYF. DNA of the CDR3: TGTGCCAGCAGCCTAGGACGTCAGGGAGATACGCAGTATTTT. Full variable domain (outside the CDR3, taken from reference TRBV7-8 and TRBJ2-3): GAGVSQSPRYKVAKRGQDVALRCDPISGHVSLFWYQQALGQGPEFLTYFQNEAQLDKSGLPSDRFFAERPEGSVSTLKIQRTQQEDSAVYLCASSLGRQGDTQYFGPGTRLTVL.

The rearrangement joins TRBV7-8 to TRBJ2-1; the match to TRBD2 covers 10 bases. Germline CDR1 reads SGHVS; CDR2 reads FQNEAQ. V gave up 5 bases and J gave up 2 bases; unmatched junction bases: 3. The CDR3 totals 15 residues. CDR3 coding DNA: TGTGCCAGCAGCCACACTAGCGGGACCTACAATGAGCAGTTCTTC. Translation gives CASSHTSGTYNEQFF.

The chain recombines TRBV5-6 with TRBJ2-2; D remains unclear. Germline CDR1 SGHDT, CDR2 YYEEEE. The CDR3 is made up of 15 amino acids. Trimming took 2 bases from V and 3 from J, leaving 11 bases between them. CDR3: CASSFAMWDTGELFF. CDR3 in DNA: TGTGCCAGCAGCTTCGCCATGTGGGACACCGGGGAGCTGTTTTTT.

The gene calls are TRBV6-5 and TRBJ2-7; D may be TRBD2 (5 bases). The germline V and J ends were trimmed by 0 bases and 5 bases, with 11 bases remaining between them. The CDR3 contains 14 residues. Germline CDR1 MNHEY, CDR2 SVGAGI. CDR3: CASSYSRAVNEQYF. In DNA form, the CDR3 reads TGTGCCAGCAGTTACTCGAGGGCAGTCAACGAGCAGTACTTC.

The gene calls are TRBV25-1 and TRBJ2-5; D is undetermined. V was shortened by 3 bases and J by 4 bases, with 12 bases between the two germline ends. Germline V CDR1 and CDR2: MGHDK, SYGVNS. The CDR3 totals 14 residues. DNA for the CDR3: TGTGCCAGCAGTGATGTAGACGGTACAGAGACCCAGTACTTC. It encodes CASSDVDGTETQYF. Using reference TRBV25-1 and TRBJ2-5 for the parts outside the CDR3, the full variable domain is EADIYQTPRYLVIGTGKKITLECSQTMGHDKMYWYQQDPGMELHLIHYSYGVNSTEKGDLSSESTVSRIRTEHFPLTLESARPSHTSQYLCASSDVDGTETQYFGPGTRLLVL.

The chain links TRBV25-1 to TRBJ1-1; D is possibly TRBD1 (5 bases). V lost 6 bases and J 4 bases, leaving 18 bases between the germline ends. The CDR3 extends over 15 amino acids. The germline V gene has CDR1 MGHDK and CDR2 SYGVNS. For the CDR3, the DNA is TGTGCCAGCAGCGCCAGGGAGACCGGGGGCACTGAAGCTTTCTTT. It translates to CASSARETGGTEAFF. The complete variable domain, with remaining parts taken from reference TRBV25-1 and TRBJ1-1, reads EADIYQTPRYLVIGTGKKITLECSQTMGHDKMYWYQQDPGMELHLIHYSYGVNSTEKGDLSSESTVSRIRTEHFPLTLESARPSHTSQYLCASSARETGGTEAFFGQGTRLTVV.

The table lists this clone with a few counts. The chain couples TRBV6-1 to TRBJ2-3, with no clear D. This CDR3 contains 13 residues. CDR1 and CDR2 (germline): MNHNS, SASEGT. The V end was cut by 4 bases, the J end by 0 bases, with 5 bases between. The CDR3 DNA reads TGTGCCAGCAGTGCGCGGAGCACAGATACGCAGTATTTT. Encoded protein: CASSARSTDTQYF.

This chain joins TRBV5-1 and TRBJ2-5; D is possibly TRBD1 (6 bases). The CDR3 loop spans 15 amino acids. V was shortened by 3 bases and J by 3 bases, with 15 bases between the two germline ends. Germline CDR1 reads SGHRS; CDR2 reads YFSETQ. For the CDR3, the DNA is TGCGCCAGCAGCTGGGGTCGGGGACAAAAAGAGACCCAGTACTTC. Its protein product is CASSWGRGQKETQYF.